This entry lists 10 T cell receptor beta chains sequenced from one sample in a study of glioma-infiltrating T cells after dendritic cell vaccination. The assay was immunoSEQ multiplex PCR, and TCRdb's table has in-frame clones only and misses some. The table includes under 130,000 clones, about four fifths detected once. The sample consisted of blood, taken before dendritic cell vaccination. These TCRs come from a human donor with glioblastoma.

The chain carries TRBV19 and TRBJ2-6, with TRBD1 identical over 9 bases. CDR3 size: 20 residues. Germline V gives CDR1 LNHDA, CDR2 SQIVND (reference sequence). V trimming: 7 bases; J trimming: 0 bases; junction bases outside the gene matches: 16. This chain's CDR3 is CASTLGRTGERGSGANVLTF. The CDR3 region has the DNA TGTGCCAGTACCCTGGGGAGGACAGGGGAAAGGGGCTCTGGGGCCAACGTCCTGACTTTC.

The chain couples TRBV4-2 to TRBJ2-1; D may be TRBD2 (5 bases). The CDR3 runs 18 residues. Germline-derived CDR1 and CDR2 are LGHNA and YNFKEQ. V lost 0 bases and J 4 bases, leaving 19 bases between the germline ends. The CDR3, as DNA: TGTGCCAGCAGCCAAGATCCTCAAATGGACTCGTATTACAATGAGCAGTTCTTC. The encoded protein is CASSQDPQMDSYYNEQFF.

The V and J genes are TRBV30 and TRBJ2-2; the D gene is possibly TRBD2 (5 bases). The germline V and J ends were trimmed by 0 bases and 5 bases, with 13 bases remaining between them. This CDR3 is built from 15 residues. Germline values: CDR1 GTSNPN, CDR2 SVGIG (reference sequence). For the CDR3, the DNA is TGTGCCTGGAGTGTAGAGGGCCTGGAGACCGGGGAGCTGTTTTTT. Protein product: CAWSVEGLETGELFF. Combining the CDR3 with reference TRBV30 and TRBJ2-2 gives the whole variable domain SQTIHQWPATLVQPVGSPLSLECTVEGTSNPNLYWYRQAAGRGLQLLFYSVGIGQISSEVPQNLSASRPQDRQFILSSKKLLLSDSGFYLCAWSVEGLETGELFFGEGSRLTVL.

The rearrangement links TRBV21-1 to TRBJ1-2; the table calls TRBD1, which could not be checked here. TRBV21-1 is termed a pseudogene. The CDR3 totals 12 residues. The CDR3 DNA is TGTGCCACCAAGGGACAGCACTATGGCTACACCTTC. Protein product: CATKGQHYGYTF.

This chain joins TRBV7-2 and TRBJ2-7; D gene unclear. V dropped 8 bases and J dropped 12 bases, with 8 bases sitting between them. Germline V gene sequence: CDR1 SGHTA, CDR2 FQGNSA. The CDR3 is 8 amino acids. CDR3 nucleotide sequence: TGTGCCAGCCCCTTTCCGTACTTC. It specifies CASPFPYF.

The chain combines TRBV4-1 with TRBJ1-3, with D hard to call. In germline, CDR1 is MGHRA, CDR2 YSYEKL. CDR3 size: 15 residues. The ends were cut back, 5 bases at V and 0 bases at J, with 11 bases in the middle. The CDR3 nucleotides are TGCGCCAGCAGCGGTAGCTCGAGCTCTGGAAACACCATATATTTT. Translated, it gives CASSGSSSSGNTIYF.

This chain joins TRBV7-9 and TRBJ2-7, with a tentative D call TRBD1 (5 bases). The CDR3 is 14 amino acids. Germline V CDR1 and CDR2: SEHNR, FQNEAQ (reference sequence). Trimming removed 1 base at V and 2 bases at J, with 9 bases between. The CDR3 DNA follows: TGTGCCAGCAGCTTAGGGGGCAGAGCCTACGAGCAGTACTTC. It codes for CASSLGGRAYEQYF.

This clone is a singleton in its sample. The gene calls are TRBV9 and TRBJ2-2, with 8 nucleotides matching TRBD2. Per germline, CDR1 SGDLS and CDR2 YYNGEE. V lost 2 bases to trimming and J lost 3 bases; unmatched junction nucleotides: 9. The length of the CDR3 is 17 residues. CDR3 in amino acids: CASSVSPGGQDTGELFF. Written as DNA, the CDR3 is TGTGCCAGCAGCGTTTCCCCGGGAGGGCAGGACACCGGGGAGCTGTTTTTT.

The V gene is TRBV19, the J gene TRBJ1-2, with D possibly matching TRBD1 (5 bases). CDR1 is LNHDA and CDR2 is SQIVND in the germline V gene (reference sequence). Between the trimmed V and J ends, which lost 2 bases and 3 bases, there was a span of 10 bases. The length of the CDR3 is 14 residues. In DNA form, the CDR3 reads TGTGCCAGTAGTATAAGCAGGGACTACTATGGCTACACCTTC. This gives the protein CASSISRDYYGYTF.

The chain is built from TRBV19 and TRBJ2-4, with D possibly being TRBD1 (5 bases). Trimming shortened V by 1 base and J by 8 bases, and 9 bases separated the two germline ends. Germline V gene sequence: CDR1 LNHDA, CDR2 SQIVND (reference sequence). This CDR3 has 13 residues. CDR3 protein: CASSIGRADIQYF. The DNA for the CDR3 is TGTGCCAGTAGTATAGGCAGGGCTGACATTCAGTACTTC.